Listed below are T cell receptor beta chains from one sample, sequenced in a study of blood T cell repertoires in COVID-19. The table came from immunoSEQ multiplex PCR; TCRdb's copy has only in-frame clones and leaves some out. Of roughly 230,000 clones listed, around 83% were seen once; the top ten hold just under 7.5%. The sequencing sample was made of peripheral blood. Receptors were obtained from a woman aged 45-65 years with acute or convalescent COVID-19. Each CDR3 is given with its conserved first and last residue. The order of the fields is D gene, J gene, clone size, V gene, CDR3 protein, CDR3 DNA. D genes are given only for firm matches. Expanded clones get a size class; other rows say once, few or many, or leave the size out.

>TRBD1|TRBJ1-2|NA|TRBV30
CAWSISGQGSYTF
TGTGCCTGGAGCATCTCGGGACAGGGGAGCTACACCTTC
>NA|TRBJ1-2|NA|TRBV10-3
CAISESAVRGYTF
TGTGCCATCAGTGAGTCGGCGGTAAGGGGCTACACCTTC
>TRBD2|TRBJ2-7|NA|TRBV18
CASSPKTSGSFEQYF
TGTGCCAGCTCACCAAAGACTAGCGGGTCTTTTGAGCAGTACTTC
>TRBD1|TRBJ2-5|NA|TRBV11-2
CASSLEGQVQETQYF
TGTGCCAGCAGCTTAGAGGGACAGGTACAAGAGACCCAGTACTTC
>TRBD1|TRBJ2-7|NA|TRBV4-1
CASSQGQGAYEQYF
TGCGCCAGCAGCCAAGGACAGGGGGCCTACGAGCAGTACTTC
>TRBD1|TRBJ2-5|NA|TRBV9
CASSFSPDREETQYF
TGTGCCAGCAGCTTCTCACCGGACAGGGAAGAGACCCAGTACTTC
>NA|TRBJ1-2|NA|TRBV2
CASSEFGSQYGYTF
TGTGCCAGCAGTGAATTTGGCTCTCAATATGGCTACACCTTC
>NA|TRBJ2-5|once|TRBV7-9
CASSLSGSETQYF
TGTGCCAGCAGCTTATCAGGGTCGGAGACCCAGTACTTC
>TRBD1|TRBJ2-1|NA|TRBV3-1/TRBV3-2
CASSQPGTGGVNEQFF
TGTGCCAGCAGCCAACCTGGGACAGGGGGCGTGAATGAGCAGTTCTTC
>NA|TRBJ1-2|NA|TRBV7-2
CASSFPQGSGYTF
TGTGCCAGCAGCTTCCCTCAGGGGAGCGGCTACACCTTC
>NA|TRBJ2-3|once|TRBV4-1
CASSPQGPLSGDTQYF
TGCGCCAGCAGCCCCCAGGGACCCCTAAGCGGGGATACGCAGTATTTT
>TRBD2|TRBJ2-1|NA|TRBV19
CASSRGGNEQFF
TGTGCCAGTAGTCGCGGGGGCAATGAGCAGTTCTTC